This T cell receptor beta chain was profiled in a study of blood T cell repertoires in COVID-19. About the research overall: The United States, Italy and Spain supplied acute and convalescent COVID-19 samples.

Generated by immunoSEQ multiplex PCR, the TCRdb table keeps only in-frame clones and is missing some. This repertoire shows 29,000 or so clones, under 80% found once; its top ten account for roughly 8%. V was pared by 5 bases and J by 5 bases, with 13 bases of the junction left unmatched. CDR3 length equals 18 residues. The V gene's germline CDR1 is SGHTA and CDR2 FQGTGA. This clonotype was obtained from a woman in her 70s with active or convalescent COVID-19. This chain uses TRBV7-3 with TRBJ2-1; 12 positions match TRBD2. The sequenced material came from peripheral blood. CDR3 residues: CASSPQPPLAGGHNEQFF. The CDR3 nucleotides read TGTGCCAGCAGCCCACAACCCCCCCTAGCGGGGGGGCACAATGAGCAGTTCTTC.